This entry is about one TCR beta chain. What it binds is not known. The CDR3 extends over 15 amino acids. Looked up from germline, CDR1 is LGHNA and CDR2 is YSLEER. V was trimmed by 0 bases and J by 14 bases, leaving 20 bases between them. The test was conducted at deep level. Data came from immunoSEQ multiplex PCR; TCRdb stores just in-frame clones and leaves some out. The table lists fewer than 100,000 clones, about 68% of them singletons. The data were taken from a study of shared clonotypes between healthy human individuals. Study-level results: Naive subsets, compared against memory subsets, generally had larger estimated richness values. Relative to their counterparts shared across all four donors, non-shared clonotypes exhibited diminished generation probabilities.

Combining CD45RO+ cells with CCR7-negative CD45RA+ TemRA cells gave CD8 memory. The chain links TRBV4-3 to TRBJ2-1; D is uncertain. The sequence came from a man aged 30 to 45 in good health. The sequencing sample was made of memory CD8+ T cells sorted from blood. Subset denoted: CD45RO+ cells pooled with CCR7-negative TemRA cells. The CDR3 region is CASSQDLAASKDEFF. The CDR3 DNA reads TGCGCCAGCAGCCAAGATTTGGCCGCCTCCAAGGATGAGTTCTTC.